This is a list of T cell receptor beta chains from one sample in a study of CXCR3-negative and CXCR3-positive naive CD8 T cells. TCRdb reprocessed the 5' RACE reads and keeps a single row for each CDR3 protein, giving no DNA. This sample's table has 100,000 or so distinct CDR3 sequences. The sample taken for sequencing was naive CXCR3+ CD8+ T cells from blood. Source of these receptors: a human donor in good health. Some clones in this sample may be carry-over from other donors' samples. CDR3s include the opening cysteine and the closing phenylalanine or tryptophan.

CDR3: CASSLATGTISYNEQFF
J: TRBJ2-1
V: TRBV7-2

CDR3: CASSYSTSGLTREQFF
J: TRBJ2-1
V: TRBV6-5

CDR3: CASSERGYSSYNEQFF
J: TRBJ2-1
V: TRBV2

CDR3: CASSPSGNSYEQYF
J: TRBJ2-7
V: TRBV7-6

CDR3: CASSGGGGPRNQPQHF
J: TRBJ1-5
V: TRBV7-9

CDR3: CSARDQGYEQYF
J: TRBJ2-7
V: TRBV20-1

CDR3: CASSEISKAFF
J: TRBJ1-1
V: TRBV13

CDR3: CASSFPAGVSSYEQYF
J: TRBJ2-7
V: TRBV5-5

CDR3: CASSPYPGGRYNEQFF
J: TRBJ2-1
V: TRBV7-3

CDR3: CASSPGDGGEETQYF
J: TRBJ2-5
V: TRBV7-8

CDR3: CASSYTGQGSNEQYF
J: TRBJ2-7
V: TRBV7-9

CDR3: CASSSTSGAPPYNEQFF
J: TRBJ2-1
V: TRBV7-9

CDR3: CASSYPGAPYNEQFF
J: TRBJ2-1
V: TRBV6-2/TRBV6-3

CDR3: CASSALALAQETQYF
J: TRBJ2-5
V: TRBV5-8

CDR3: CSARDPLAPRSSYEQYF
J: TRBJ2-7
V: TRBV20-1

CDR3: CASSPMAGPSYEQYF
J: TRBJ2-7
V: TRBV25-1

CDR3: CASSLSNQPQHF
J: TRBJ1-5
V: TRBV7-9

CDR3: CASSPGWLNTEAFF
J: TRBJ1-1
V: TRBV5-1

CDR3: CASSHSGRSEQYF
J: TRBJ2-7
V: TRBV28

CDR3: CASSLLGEEETQYF
J: TRBJ2-5
V: TRBV5-1

CDR3: CASSQGAGFDEQYF
J: TRBJ2-7
V: TRBV4-3

CDR3: CASSQGGGEQYF
J: TRBJ2-7
V: TRBV4-1

CDR3: CTSSERDLGNEQFF
J: TRBJ2-1
V: TRBV28

CDR3: CASSLEDRELREQYF
J: TRBJ2-7
V: TRBV7-2

CDR3: CASSLPGSISGELFF
J: TRBJ2-2
V: TRBV5-4

CDR3: CASSQRRLAEDTDTQYF
J: TRBJ2-3
V: TRBV4-3

CDR3: CASSQLRDRVYEQYF
J: TRBJ2-7
V: TRBV6-5

CDR3: CASSRTTPSGAQETQYF
J: TRBJ2-5
V: TRBV7-9

CDR3: CTSSHLGVPEQFF
J: TRBJ2-1
V: TRBV7-3

CDR3: CASSFDRYLGEQYF
J: TRBJ2-7
V: TRBV3-1

CDR3: CASSFDRGDGYTF
J: TRBJ1-2
V: TRBV12-3/TRBV12-4

CDR3: CASSAPGAYEQYF
J: TRBJ2-7
V: TRBV9

CDR3: CASSLRDGYEQYF
J: TRBJ2-7
V: TRBV7-6

CDR3: CATSRAEGQSTGELFF
J: TRBJ2-2
V: TRBV15

CDR3: CASSSFGGLRPF
J: TRBJ2-1
V: TRBV28

CDR3: CASSLGLAVTDTQYF
J: TRBJ2-3
V: TRBV7-6

CDR3: CASSLLLAGGPFRNEQFF
J: TRBJ2-1
V: TRBV27

CDR3: CASDGTTSYSNQPQHF
J: TRBJ1-5
V: TRBV6-2/TRBV6-3

CDR3: CSVEFSNYGYTF
J: TRBJ1-2
V: TRBV29-1

CDR3: CASSPGGGGEQYF
J: TRBJ2-7
V: TRBV4-1

CDR3: CASSLESGWLGAFF
J: TRBJ1-1
V: TRBV28

CDR3: CSSRTSGYNEQFF
J: TRBJ2-1
V: TRBV29-1

CDR3: CASSELGGTEAFF
J: TRBJ1-1
V: TRBV7-3

CDR3: CASSPREGADTEAFF
J: TRBJ1-1
V: TRBV28

CDR3: CASSLRAGASGANVLTF
J: TRBJ2-6
V: TRBV12-3/TRBV12-4

CDR3: CASSQDYEYEQYF
J: TRBJ2-7
V: TRBV4-3